This T cell receptor (beta chain) was obtained from a study of regulatory T cells in long-lasting Graves disease. Through Arm-PCR of CDR3 regions and iRepertoire HTBI primers, TCR beta libraries were built. TCRdb re-called the multiplex PCR reads through MiXCR, storing one row per CDR3 protein. The profile shows 650,000 to 850,000 distinct CDR3 sequences, around 30% of them singletons. Concerning this clonotype itself: Its specificity is unknown.

Time point defined: persistent/refractory GD, antithyroid drugs over 5 years with positive TRAb. PBMCs were the source of the RNA used for TCR sequencing. Findings and caveats of the study: Persistent Graves' patients showed less TCR diversity than newly diagnosed patients showed.

This CDR3 contains 14 residues. The V and J ends lost 5 bases and 2 bases respectively, with 13 bases between them. This TCR derives from a female donor with Graves disease. The sequencing here drew on peripheral blood mononuclear cells (PBMCs), taken when the disease was refractory, from a patient treated with antithyroid drugs. The chain carries TRBV12-3 or TRBV12-4 and TRBJ2-7; no clear D gene. The CDR3 spells CASSPLLGTYEQYF. CDR3 DNA: TGTGCCAGCAGTCCCCTATTGGGGACCTACGAGCAGTACTTC.